Below are 8 T cell receptor beta chains sequenced from a single sample in a study of control samples from healthy donors and cancer patients. The assay was immunoSEQ multiplex PCR, and TCRdb's table has in-frame clones only and misses some. Of 90,000 or so clones listed, around nine tenths were seen once; the top ten hold 6% to 9.5%. The sequenced sample was blood. These receptors were collected from a woman aged 60-70 years in good health.

CDR3 DNA: TGTGCCAGCAGCCCGACAGGGGGAAGCTACGAGCAGTACTTC. Its protein product is CASSPTGGSYEQYF. The chain carries TRBV7-9 and TRBJ2-7, with TRBD1 matching over 9 bases. This CDR3 contains 14 residues. From germline, CDR1 is SEHNR and CDR2 FQNEAQ (reference sequence). Losses at the gene ends were 5 bases for V and 3 bases for J; bases not matched to a gene: 5.

This chain joins TRBV15 and TRBJ1-2; D possibly corresponds to TRBD1 (5 bases). CDR3 length: 15 amino acids. The germline gives CDR1 LNHNV, CDR2 YYDKDF (reference sequence). Between the trimmed V and J ends, which lost 0 bases and 5 bases, there was a span of 13 bases. As DNA, the CDR3 is TGTGCCACCAGCAGAGATGGCCAGGGAAGATATGGCTACACCTTC. It encodes CATSRDGQGRYGYTF.

This chain uses TRBV30 with TRBJ1-3, with unresolved D. CDR3 size: 15 residues. The V gene lost 1 base and the J gene lost 4 bases, with 14 bases spanning the gap. CDR1 is GTSNPN and CDR2 is SVGIG in the germline V gene (reference sequence). The CDR3 coding sequence is TGTGCCTGGAGTGCCCCGTTGGGGAAAGGAAACACCATATATTTT. It translates to CAWSAPLGKGNTIYF.

The V gene is TRBV27, the J gene TRBJ2-7; D is perhaps TRBD2 (5 bases). V was cut by 6 bases and J by 3 bases, with 9 bases left in between. From germline, CDR1 is MNHEY and CDR2 SMNVEV (reference sequence). The CDR3 is made up of 12 amino acids. The CDR3 sequence is CASSRGIYEQYF. CDR3 in DNA: TGTGCCAGCAGCCGAGGGATCTACGAGCAGTACTTC.

The chain combines TRBV20-1 with TRBJ2-2; TRBD1 agrees at 7 bases. J gave up 0 bases and V 3 bases, and 4 bases lay outside the gene matches. From germline, CDR1 is DFQATT and CDR2 SNEGSKA (reference sequence). The CDR3 runs to 15 residues. CDR3 DNA: TGCAGTGCTAGTCGACAGGGACCGAACACCGGGGAGCTGTTTTTT. Encoded protein: CSASRQGPNTGELFF.

The chain employs TRBV19 and TRBJ1-3; D is perhaps TRBD1 (5 bases). The CDR3 totals 14 residues. Germline V CDR1 and CDR2: LNHDA, SQIVND (reference sequence). Trimming removed 4 bases at V and 4 bases at J, with 11 bases between. The DNA of the CDR3 is TGTGCCAGTAGTAGGGGGGGGTCCGGAAACACCATATATTTT. Protein product: CASSRGGSGNTIYF.

J is TRBJ1-5 and V is TRBV19; maybe TRBD1 (5 bases). Germline V gives CDR1 LNHDA, CDR2 SQIVND (reference sequence). This CDR3 is 13 amino acids long. The ends were cut back, 0 bases at V and 11 bases at J, with 11 bases in the middle. The CDR3 reads CASSIDGAAAQHF. The CDR3 DNA sequence: TGTGCCAGTAGTATAGATGGGGCAGCAGCCCAGCATTTT.

This clone was picked up a small number of times. This chain uses TRBV7-2 with TRBJ2-1; tentative D call: TRBD1 (6 bases). The CDR3 is 15 amino acids. Between the trimmed V and J ends, which lost 2 bases and 4 bases, there was a span of 12 bases. Germline CDR1 SGHTA, CDR2 FQGNSA. This chain's CDR3 is CASSLPGQYYNEQFF. CDR3 DNA sequence: TGTGCCAGCAGCTTACCCGGACAGTATTACAATGAGCAGTTCTTC.